Each of the 15 T cell receptor beta chains below was sequenced from the same sample in a study of early T cells in non-severe SARS-CoV-2 infection. Via MiXCR, TCRdb re-called the 5' RACE reads, giving one row per CDR3 protein. Here the sample spans about 83,000 distinct CDR3 sequences, more than 9% being singletons. Sequencing used whole blood, obtained at baseline. These receptors came from an adult who was a healthcare worker with PCR-confirmed SARS-CoV-2 infection or an uninfected control (not recorded which).

This clonotype was recorded at least ten times. The V and J genes are TRBV18 and TRBJ2-7; D is unresolved. The CDR3 covers 13 residues. Germline CDR1 KGHSH, CDR2 LQKENI. Deletions cut 3 bases from V and 6 bases from J, with 12 bases between. DNA for the CDR3: TGTGCCAGCTCACCTGAGGAAGTCGGCGAGCAGTACTTC. Its translation: CASSPEEVGEQYF.

The table lists this clonotype with a few counts. The V call is TRBV6-1, the J call TRBJ2-7, with 7 bases matching TRBD2. The CDR3 consists of 14 residues. Losses at the gene ends were 6 bases for V and 2 bases for J; bases not matched to a gene: 7. Per the germline V gene, CDR1 is MNHNS and CDR2 is SASEGT. Here the CDR3 DNA reads TGTGCCAGCAGGAGGACTAGTAGAACCTACGAGCAGTACTTC. It is translated as CASRRTSRTYEQYF.

The sample holds many counts of this clonotype. CDR3 protein: CASGPLRTDTQYF. The CDR3 DNA reads as TGTGCCTCCGGCCCGCTGCGCACAGATACGCAGTATTTT. J is TRBJ2-3 and V is TRBV6-6; D uncertain. CDR1 and CDR2 (germline): MNHNY, SVGAGI (reference sequence). The CDR3 spans 13 residues. With 11 bases removed from V and 1 base from J, the gap between germline ends came to 13 bases.

The genes are TRBV29-1 and TRBJ2-2, with D perhaps matching TRBD1 (5 bases). The CDR3 extends over 14 amino acids. Per the germline V gene, CDR1 is SQVTM and CDR2 is ANQGSEA. The V end lost 5 bases, the J end lost 6 bases, and 16 bases lay between the germline ends. The CDR3 is CSVTGHGEAGELFF. Written as DNA, the CDR3 is TGCAGCGTTACTGGACATGGTGAGGCCGGGGAGCTGTTTTTT.

The CDR3 coding sequence is TGTGCCAGCAGTTTAAGTCGAGGGGTTAGCGAGCAGTACTTC. This codes for CASSLSRGVSEQYF. This chain uses TRBV27 with TRBJ2-7; the D call may be TRBD1 or TRBD2 (5 bases each). The length of the CDR3 is 14 residues. Trimming left V 2 bases short and J 6 bases short, with 14 bases between. The germline V gene encodes CDR1 MNHEY and CDR2 SMNVEV (reference sequence).

This clonotype was counted a few times. The chain carries TRBV5-5 and TRBJ2-1; D is uncertain. CDR1 SGHKS and CDR2 YYEKEE come from the germline V gene (reference sequence). V was pared by 2 bases and J by 10 bases, with 10 bases between. CDR3 length: 12 amino acids. CDR3 coding DNA: TGTGCCAGCAGCTTTTCAGTGAGGGAGCAGTTCTTC. It encodes CASSFSVREQFF.

The J gene is TRBJ2-2, the V gene TRBV9, with D perhaps TRBD1 (5 bases). CDR3 length: 17 amino acids. V was cut by 1 base and J by 0 bases, with 13 bases left in between. Germline V CDR1 and CDR2: SGDLS, YYNGEE. The CDR3 DNA reads TGTGCCAGCAGCGTAAAGCAGGGCCTACCGAACACCGGGGAGCTGTTTTTT. This encodes CASSVKQGLPNTGELFF.

This clonotype has a count of ten or more. The V and J genes are TRBV29-1 and TRBJ1-1; possibly TRBD1 for D (6 bases). V was shortened by 4 bases and J by 0 bases, with 15 bases between the two germline ends. The CDR3 is made up of 15 amino acids. Germline V CDR1 and CDR2: SQVTM, ANQGSEA. In DNA, the CDR3 is TGCAGCGTTGTGCTGACAACAGGGTTGAACACTGAAGCTTTCTTT. Its protein product is CSVVLTTGLNTEAFF. Full variable domain (rest looked up from reference TRBV29-1 and TRBJ1-1): SAVISQKPSRDICQRGTSLTIQCQVDSQVTMMFWYRQQPGQSLTLIATANQGSEATYESGFVIDKFPISRPNLTFSTLTVSNMSPEDSSIYLCSVVLTTGLNTEAFFGQGTRLTVV.

V gene TRBV18 combines with J gene TRBJ2-5; D call uncertain. Trimming took 4 bases from V and 2 from J, leaving 11 bases between them. The V gene's germline CDR1 is KGHSH and CDR2 LQKENI. CDR3 length: 14 residues. The CDR3 DNA follows: TGTGCCAGCTCACGCGGTGCGGAACAAGAGACCCAGTACTTC. Protein sequence: CASSRGAEQETQYF.

The chain couples TRBV14 to TRBJ1-4; possible D gene TRBD1, 6 bases. Germline CDR1 and CDR2: SGHDN and FVKESK. This CDR3 contains 17 residues. Trimming removed 4 bases at V and 0 bases at J, with 15 bases between. In DNA, the CDR3 is TGTGCCAGCAGCCCCAGGACAGCTCGTGCAACTAATGAAAAACTGTTTTTT. This encodes CASSPRTARATNEKLFF.

This sequence joins TRBV9 and TRBJ2-5; D not certain. CDR1 is SGDLS and CDR2 is YYNGEE in the germline V gene. There are 12 residues in the CDR3. Trimming cost V 0 bases and J 1 base, with 1 base left between them. The CDR3 region has the DNA TGTGCCAGCAGCGTAGGCCAAGAGACCCAGTACTTC. Translated, it gives CASSVGQETQYF.

This chain joins TRBV5-4 and TRBJ1-4; no firm D call. Germline CDR1 is SGHNT and CDR2 is YYREEE (reference sequence). V lost 4 bases and J 0 bases, leaving 16 bases between the germline ends. CDR3 length: 17 residues. CDR3 in amino acids: CASSPAGTLATNEKLFF. The CDR3, as DNA: TGTGCCAGCAGCCCGGCTGGAACCCTTGCAACTAATGAAAAACTGTTTTTT.

In its sample, this clonotype was seen many times. The chain has TRBV19 and TRBJ2-5; weak D call: TRBD2 (6 bases). The germline V gene has CDR1 LNHDA and CDR2 SQIVND (reference sequence). Trimming left V 4 bases short and J 1 base short, with 10 bases between. CDR3 length: 14 amino acids. Here the CDR3 DNA reads TGTGCCAGTAGTAGACCGGGACTCCAAGAGACCCAGTACTTC. It encodes CASSRPGLQETQYF.

This clonotype was counted a few times. V and J are TRBV5-1 and TRBJ2-7; D call uncertain. V gave up 5 bases and J gave up 4 bases, with 10 bases separating them. Germline CDR1 and CDR2: SGHRS and YFSETQ. The CDR3 totals 12 residues. The DNA of the CDR3 is TGCGCCAGCAGTCGCGAACCTTACGAGCAGTACTTC. Translating gives CASSREPYEQYF. Full variable domain (remainder filled in from reference TRBV5-1 and TRBJ2-7): KAGVTQTPRYLIKTRGQQVTLSCSPISGHRSVSWYQQTPGQGLQFLFEYFSETQRNKGNFPGRFSGRQFSNSRSEMNVSTLELGDSALYLCASSREPYEQYFGPGTRLTVT.

This clonotype was seen at least ten times. The chain uses TRBV19 and TRBJ1-5; possible D gene TRBD1, 5 bases. The CDR3 has 13 residues. Germline values: CDR1 LNHDA, CDR2 SQIVND (reference sequence). V lost 5 bases and J 2 bases, leaving 7 bases between the germline ends. The CDR3 sequence: CASSGAGNQPQHF. The CDR3 region has the DNA TGTGCCAGTAGTGGGGCCGGCAATCAGCCCCAGCATTTT.